The clone carrying this T cell receptor beta chain was counted between two and nine times. Its antigen remains unknown. Before extraction, the whole blood was not fractionated, and total RNA was taken from it. This sample is drawn from a study of human T cells and chemical hapten exposure. Whole-study context: Small discrepancies in pooled library volume mainly accounted for the varying TCR yields per sample. Study observations and caveats: No alteration of TCRs above 1 in 1000 frequency was seen with DPC sensitization.

Individual cDNA molecules in this library carried unique molecular identifiers. Methods used by the authors: From about 20,000 to 690,000 TCRs were found per sample, with a median of about 100,000. Using its own MiXCR run on the 5' RACE reads, TCRdb lists one record per CDR3 protein. The V and J calls come from TCRdb's annotation, not from the publication. The sample carries 110,000 or so distinct CDR3 sequences, 19% recorded once. Trimming removed 5 bases from V and 1 base from J; junction bases left unmatched: 6. This CDR3 comprises 15 residues. The germline V gene has CDR1 MNHEY and CDR2 SVGAGI. The J gene is TRBJ2-3, the V gene TRBV6-5; 7 bases are shared with TRBD1. The TCR originated in a human donor in good health. CDR3 coding DNA: TGTGCCAGCAGTCCCGGACAGGACGGCACAGATACGCAGTATTTT. Amino acids: CASSPGQDGTDTQYF.